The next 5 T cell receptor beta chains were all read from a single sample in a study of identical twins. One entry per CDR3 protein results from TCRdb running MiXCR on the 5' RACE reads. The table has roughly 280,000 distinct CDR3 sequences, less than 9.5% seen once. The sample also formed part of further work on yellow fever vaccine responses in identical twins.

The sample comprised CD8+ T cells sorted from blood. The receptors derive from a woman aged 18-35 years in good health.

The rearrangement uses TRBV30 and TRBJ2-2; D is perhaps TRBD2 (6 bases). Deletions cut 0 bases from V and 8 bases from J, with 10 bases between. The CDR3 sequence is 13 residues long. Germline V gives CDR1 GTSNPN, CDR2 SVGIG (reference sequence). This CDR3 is CAWSVGGAGELFF. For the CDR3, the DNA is TGTGCCTGGAGTGTAGGAGGGGCAGGGGAGCTGTTTTTT.

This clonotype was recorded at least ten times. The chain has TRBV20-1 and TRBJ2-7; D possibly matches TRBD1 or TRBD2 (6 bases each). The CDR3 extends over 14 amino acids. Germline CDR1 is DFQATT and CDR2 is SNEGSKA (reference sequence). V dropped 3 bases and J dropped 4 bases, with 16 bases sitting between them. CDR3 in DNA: TGCAGTGCTAGGGACGTAGCGGACAGATACGAGCAGTACTTC. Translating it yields CSARDVADRYEQYF.

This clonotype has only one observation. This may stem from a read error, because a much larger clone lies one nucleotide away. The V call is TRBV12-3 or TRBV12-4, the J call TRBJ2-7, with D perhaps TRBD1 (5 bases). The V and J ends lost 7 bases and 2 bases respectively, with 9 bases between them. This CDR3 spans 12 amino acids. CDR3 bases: TGTGCCAGCAATACAGGAGCCTACGAGCAGTACTTC. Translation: CASNTGAYEQYF.

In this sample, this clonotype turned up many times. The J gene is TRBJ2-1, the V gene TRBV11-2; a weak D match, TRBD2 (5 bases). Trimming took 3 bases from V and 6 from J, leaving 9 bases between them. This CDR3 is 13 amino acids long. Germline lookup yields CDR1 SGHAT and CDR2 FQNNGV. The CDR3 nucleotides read TGTGCCAGCAGCTTTAGCGTCTTCAATGAGCAGTTCTTC. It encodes CASSFSVFNEQFF.

As DNA, the CDR3 is TGTGCCAGCAGCTTTGGAGAGGCGAAAAACATTCAGTACTTC. Translating it yields CASSFGEAKNIQYF. The V and J genes are TRBV11-2 and TRBJ2-4; D not certain. The CDR3 has 14 amino acids. V lost 3 bases to trimming and J lost 4 bases, with 10 bases between them. Germline V gene lookup returns CDR1 SGHAT and CDR2 FQNNGV.